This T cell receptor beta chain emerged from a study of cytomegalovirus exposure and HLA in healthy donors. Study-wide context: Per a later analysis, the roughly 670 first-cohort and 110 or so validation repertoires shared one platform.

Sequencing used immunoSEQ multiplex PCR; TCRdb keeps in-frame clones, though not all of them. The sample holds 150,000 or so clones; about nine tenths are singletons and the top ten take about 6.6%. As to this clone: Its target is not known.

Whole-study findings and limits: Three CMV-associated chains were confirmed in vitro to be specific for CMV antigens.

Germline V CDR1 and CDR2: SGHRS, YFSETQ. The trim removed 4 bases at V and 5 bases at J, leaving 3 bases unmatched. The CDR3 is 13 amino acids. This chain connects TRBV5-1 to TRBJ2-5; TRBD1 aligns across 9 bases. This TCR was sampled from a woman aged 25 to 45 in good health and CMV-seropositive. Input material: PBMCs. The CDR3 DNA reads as TGCGCCAGCAGCATAGGACAGGGGGAGACCCAGTACTTC. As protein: CASSIGQGETQYF.